Listed below are T cell receptor beta chains from one sample, sequenced in a study of blood T cells in healthy people across ages. TCRdb ran MiXCR on the 5' RACE reads and lists one entry per CDR3 protein. The data show 780,000 or so distinct CDR3 sequences, roughly 50% seen once. The source material was blood. These TCRs come from an elderly man in good health. Each CDR3 is given with its conserved first and last residue. A D gene is named only where the DNA matches it firmly. Clone size is not always given. Where it is, it says once, few, many or a class for expanded clones.

j_call clone_size d_call v_call cdr3_nt cdr3_aa
TRBJ1-2 . . TRBV9 TGTGCCAGCAGCTCTCTGCTTGCCGGGGGCTACACCTTC CASSSLLAGGYTF
TRBJ1-2 . TRBD1 TRBV2 TGTGCCAAACACAGGGGGCAAGAATATGGCTACACCTTC CAKHRGQEYGYTF
TRBJ2-7 . . TRBV20-1 TGCAGTGTGGCCCAGACCCCCTCCTACGAGCAGTACTTC CSVAQTPSYEQYF
TRBJ2-5 few . TRBV4-1 TGCGCCAGCAGCTCTCCTGGGCGGCGGGGTGCCCAGTACTTC CASSSPGRRGAQYF
TRBJ2-5 . . TRBV15 TGTGCCTCCGGCAGAGATGCTCGACGGGAGCGACAGGGCGGTTCGAAAGAGACCCAGTACTTC CASGRDARRERQGGSKETQYF
TRBJ2-6 many . TRBV7-9 TGTGCCAGCAGCAGGGGATCCGGGGCCAACGTCCTGACTTTC CASSRGSGANVLTF
TRBJ2-1 few . TRBV28 TGTGCCAGCAGTTCTACAGGGACTATTGATGAGCAGTTCTTC CASSSTGTIDEQFF
TRBJ2-5 . TRBD2 TRBV24-1 TGTGCCACCAGTGAAGGCCGACTAGCGGGAGGTGAGACCCAGTACTTC CATSEGRLAGGETQYF
TRBJ2-7 . TRBD1 TRBV9 TGTGCCAGCAGCGCGCACTCCGGGACAGCGACCTACGAGCAGTACTTC CASSAHSGTATYEQYF
TRBJ2-1 . . TRBV20-1 TGCGGTGCTAGAGATATGAGCGGTGAGCAGTTCTTC CGARDMSGEQFF
TRBJ1-5 . . TRBV7-9 TGTGCCAGCAGCTCCGACCGGGACAGCAATCAGCCCCAGCATTTT CASSSDRDSNQPQHF
TRBJ1-4 . TRBD1 TRBV2 TGTGCCAGCTCTGGACAGGGTAATGAAAAACTGTTTTTT CASSGQGNEKLFF
TRBJ2-2 . . TRBV9 TGTGCCAGCAGCGTATTGAGCACCGGGGAGCTGTTTTTT CASSVLSTGELFF
TRBJ1-1 . . TRBV14 TGTGCCAGCAGCCAATACCCGGGGTCCACTGAAGCTTTCTTT CASSQYPGSTEAFF
TRBJ1-4 . . TRBV21-1 TGTGCCAGCAGCAAATCTGCGGGGCGATTAGTGAGTGAAAAACTGTTTTTT CASSKSAGRLVSEKLFF
TRBJ1-1 . TRBD1 TRBV2 TGTGCCAGCAGTGTCTCTAACAGGGGAGGAGGTGAAGCTTTCTTT CASSVSNRGGGEAFF
TRBJ2-5 . . TRBV9 TGTGCCAGCAGCGTAGACGCGGGAATCTACAATGAGCAGTACTTC CASSVDAGIYNEQYF
TRBJ2-1 . TRBD2 TRBV2 TGTGCCAGCAGTGATCTAGCGGGGTGGGTGTTCTTC CASSDLAGWVFF
TRBJ2-3 . . TRBV4-3 TGCGCCAGCAGCCAAGGGGGCCGTTTAACAGATACGCGGTATTTT CASSQGGRLTDTRYF
TRBJ1-2 once . TRBV5-6 TGTGCCAGCAGTCTCAACCCCGGAGGTCTCCGGGACTATGGCTACACCTTC CASSLNPGGLRDYGYTF
TRBJ1-2 few TRBD1 TRBV6-2/TRBV6-3 TGTGCCAGCATCCAAAGGGACAGGCCCACCTATGGCTACACCTTC CASIQRDRPTYGYTF
TRBJ2-2 few . TRBV28 TGTGCCAGCAGTTTAAGGTGGACGAACACCGGGGAGCTGTTTTTT CASSLRWTNTGELFF
TRBJ1-2 few TRBD1 TRBV20-1 TGCAGTGGGGGGTTACAGGGGAGGGGTGGCTACACCTTC CSGGLQGRGGYTF
TRBJ1-5 . . TRBV10-2 TGCGCCAGCAGCATTAGGGGGAGGGGTCAGCCCCAGCATTTT CASSIRGRGQPQHF